The 30 T cell receptor beta chains presented below share a single source sample, sequenced in a study of cytomegalovirus exposure and HLA in healthy donors. 13 Jbeta primers and 60 Vbeta primers were used for the PCR. Assay: immunoSEQ multiplex PCR; the TCRdb copy retains only in-frame clones and omits some. The sample has some 150,000 clones, about 80% seen once. Sequenced sample: PBMCs. The receptors derive from a woman between 35 and 50 years old in good health and CMV-seronegative.

As regards this clone: A junction end diverges from the germline sequence, so it may reflect a read error. V usage is TRBV5-6 and J usage is TRBJ2-7; 8 bases map to TRBD1. Germline V gene sequence: CDR1 SGHDT, CDR2 YYEEEE. The CDR3 runs to 15 residues. The CDR3 sequence is CASSLEDRARYEQYF. The DNA for the CDR3 is TGTGCCAGCAGTTTGGAGGACAGGGCACGCTACGAGCAGTACTTC.

The chain joins TRBV5-1 to TRBJ2-7; the match to TRBD1 covers 9 bases. Germline V CDR1 and CDR2: SGHRS, YFSETQ. CDR3 length: 16 amino acids. Trimming took 0 bases from V and 4 from J; bases not matched to a gene: 8. The DNA of the CDR3 is TGCGCCAGCAGCTTGGGATCCGGGACAGGGACTTACGAGCAGTACTTC. It translates to CASSLGSGTGTYEQYF. The full variable domain, rest sourced from reference TRBV5-1 and TRBJ2-7, is KAGVTQTPRYLIKTRGQQVTLSCSPISGHRSVSWYQQTPGQGLQFLFEYFSETQRNKGNFPGRFSGRQFSNSRSEMNVSTLELGDSALYLCASSLGSGTGTYEQYFGPGTRLTVT.

The rearrangement links TRBV5-1 to TRBJ2-7; maybe TRBD1 (6 bases). The germline CDR1 and CDR2 sequences are SGHRS and YFSETQ. The CDR3 contains 14 residues. Between the trimmed V and J ends, which lost 4 bases and 2 bases, there was a span of 13 bases. CDR3 protein: CASSPSGHTYEQYF. DNA for the CDR3: TGCGCCAGCAGCCCCTCGGGACATACCTACGAGCAGTACTTC.

The chain has TRBV2 and TRBJ1-1; no reliable D call. This CDR3 is built from 13 residues. Trimming removed 9 bases at V and 4 bases at J, with 15 bases between. Germline V lookup: CDR1 SNHLY, CDR2 FYNNEI. The DNA of the CDR3 is TGTGCCAGTCAGGAATTTTTAGTCACTGAAGCTTTCTTT. Its translation is CASQEFLVTEAFF.

The CDR3 reads CSVESGGRDTSYEQYF. DNA for the CDR3: TGCAGCGTTGAATCTGGGGGCCGGGACACCTCTTACGAGCAGTACTTC. J is TRBJ2-7 and V is TRBV29-1, with TRBD1 as a possible D gene (6 bases). The CDR3 has 16 amino acids. CDR1 is SQVTM, CDR2 ANQGSEA, per germline. V shed 2 bases and J shed 4 bases, with 21 bases lying between them.

The V call is TRBV28, the J call TRBJ2-2; TRBD1 matches 8 bases. The germline CDR1 and CDR2 sequences are MDHEN and SYDVKM. The length of the CDR3 is 16 residues. Losses at the gene ends were 7 bases for V and 5 bases for J; bases not matched to a gene: 12. CDR3 region: CASTSIGQGGTGELFF. CDR3 bases: TGTGCCAGCACCTCTATTGGACAGGGCGGAACCGGGGAGCTGTTTTTT. Based on the CDR3 plus reference TRBV28 and TRBJ2-2, the full variable domain is DVKVTQSSRYLVKRTGEKVFLECVQDMDHENMFWYRQDPGLGLRLIYFSYDVKMKEKGDIPEGYSVSREKKERFSLILESASTNQTSMYLCASTSIGQGGTGELFFGEGSRLTVL.

The V gene is TRBV4-1, the J gene TRBJ2-6; D not certain. V lost 1 base and J lost 2, with 9 bases in between. Germline CDR1 and CDR2: MGHRA and YSYEKL. The CDR3 spans 16 residues. CDR3 protein: CASSQGSQAGANVLTF. In DNA form, the CDR3 reads TGCGCCAGCAGCCAAGGTTCCCAGGCTGGGGCCAACGTCCTGACTTTC.

This chain's CDR3 is CASSLLAANTGELFF. CDR3 DNA sequence: TGTGCCAGCAGCTTATTAGCGGCGAACACCGGGGAGCTGTTTTTT. The V and J genes are TRBV7-2 and TRBJ2-2, with a possible D match to TRBD2 (6 bases). V lost 2 bases, J lost 0 bases, and 7 bases lay in between. CDR3 size: 15 residues. CDR1 SGHTA and CDR2 FQGNSA come from the germline V gene.

The gene calls are TRBV19 and TRBJ1-5; D may be TRBD1 (5 bases). The germline V and J ends were trimmed by 1 base and 5 bases, with 15 bases remaining between them. The CDR3 is 16 amino acids. CDR1 is LNHDA and CDR2 is SQIVND in the germline V gene (reference sequence). The CDR3 bases are TGTGCCAGTAGTATAGTGGAGGGACCCAGGGATCAGCCCCAGCATTTT. It yields the protein CASSIVEGPRDQPQHF.

This clone was seen more than once but under ten times. The chain is built from TRBV28 and TRBJ1-5; D may be TRBD1 (5 bases). The CDR3 covers 15 residues. CDR1 is MDHEN, CDR2 SYDVKM, per germline. The V gene lost 8 bases and the J gene lost 0 bases, with 14 bases spanning the gap. The CDR3 spells CASAGAGSSNQPQHF. CDR3 bases: TGTGCCAGCGCCGGGGCGGGATCTAGCAATCAGCCCCAGCATTTT. The full variable domain, with the rest looked up from reference TRBV28 and TRBJ1-5, is DVKVTQSSRYLVKRTGEKVFLECVQDMDHENMFWYRQDPGLGLRLIYFSYDVKMKEKGDIPEGYSVSREKKERFSLILESASTNQTSMYLCASAGAGSSNQPQHFGDGTRLSIL.

This clone has only one observation. V usage is TRBV28 and J usage is TRBJ2-1; D not resolved. Germline assignment: CDR1 MDHEN and CDR2 SYDVKM. The CDR3 length is 14 residues. With 6 bases removed from V and 0 bases from J, the gap between germline ends came to 9 bases. Written as DNA, the CDR3 is TGTGCCAGCAGCAACTTTAGCTCCTACAATGAGCAGTTCTTC. Protein product: CASSNFSSYNEQFF.

The rearrangement links TRBV19 to TRBJ1-5, with D unclear. CDR3 length: 14 residues. Trimming pared 3 bases from V and 6 bases from J, leaving 12 bases between. The germline CDR1 and CDR2 sequences are LNHDA and SQIVND (reference sequence). CDR3 residues: CASSILGSAQPQHF. In nucleotides, the CDR3 is TGTGCCAGTAGTATTCTGGGGAGTGCTCAGCCCCAGCATTTT.

This clone showed up just a few times. J is TRBJ1-2 and V is TRBV7-9, with a possible D match to TRBD1 (6 bases). This CDR3 contains 17 residues. Trimming stripped 1 base from V and 8 bases from J, with 23 bases between. Germline V gene lookup returns CDR1 SEHNR and CDR2 FQNEAQ (reference sequence). CDR3 nucleotide sequence: TGTGCCAGCAGCTTAGACGTTGCAGGGGCATCGGATGGGGGCTACACCTTC. Its protein product is CASSLDVAGASDGGYTF. The whole variable domain, remainder taken from reference TRBV7-9 and TRBJ1-2, is DTGVSQNPRHKITKRGQNVTFRCDPISEHNRLYWYRQTLGQGPEFLTYFQNEAQLEKSRLLSDRFSAERPKGSFSTLEIQRTEQGDSAMYLCASSLDVAGASDGGYTFGSGTRLTVV.

The CDR3 protein is CASRPPGVDTQYF. The CDR3 nucleotides are TGTGCCAGCAGACCCCCAGGGGTCGATACGCAGTATTTT. The genes are TRBV28 and TRBJ2-3; D possibly corresponds to TRBD1 (6 bases). The CDR3 is made up of 13 amino acids. V was trimmed by 6 bases and J by 6 bases, leaving 13 bases between them. Germline CDR1 and CDR2: MDHEN and SYDVKM.

This clone came up once. The J gene is TRBJ2-1, the V gene TRBV7-7; 8 nucleotides match TRBD2. The CDR3 is 15 amino acids. Trimming at V came to 5 bases and at J to 5 bases, leaving 8 bases not matched to a gene. Germline V gives CDR1 SSHAT, CDR2 FNYEAQ (reference sequence). The CDR3 nucleotides are TGTGCCAGCAGCCGGCTACTAGCGGCTAACAATGAGCAGTTCTTC. This translates into CASSRLLAANNEQFF.

The chain carries TRBV18 and TRBJ2-5; perhaps TRBD1 as D (6 bases). Germline loops: CDR1 KGHSH, CDR2 LQKENI. The CDR3 runs to 13 residues. V was clipped by 4 bases and J by 5 bases, with 11 bases between them. CDR3 DNA sequence: TGTGCCAGCTCACTAAGACAGGAGGAGACCCAGTACTTC. Translating gives CASSLRQEETQYF.

This clone was counted a few times. The chain combines TRBV7-9 with TRBJ2-3; maybe TRBD2 (6 bases). Germline V CDR1 and CDR2: SEHNR, FQNEAQ (reference sequence). Trimming pared 2 bases from V and 8 bases from J, leaving 17 bases between. The CDR3 is 15 amino acids. DNA for the CDR3: TGTGCCAGCAGCTTACGACTAGGTACTGTTGTTACGCAGTATTTT. Its translation is CASSLRLGTVVTQYF.

The V call is TRBV7-8, the J call TRBJ2-1; D ambiguous. Germline V lookup: CDR1 SGHVS, CDR2 FQNEAQ. This CDR3 is built from 14 residues. Trimming pared 1 base from V and 9 bases from J, leaving 13 bases between. This CDR3 reads CASSLVVAIIEQFF. CDR3 nucleotides: TGTGCCAGCAGCTTAGTGGTGGCCATTATTGAGCAGTTCTTC.

This rearrangement joins TRBV6-1 to TRBJ2-1; a weak D match, TRBD2 (6 bases). Germline loops: CDR1 MNHNS, CDR2 SASEGT. The CDR3 is 15 residues long. V gave up 8 bases and J gave up 2 bases, with 16 bases separating them. CDR3 coding DNA: TGTGCCAGCGACGTGATGGGGGGACCCTACAATGAGCAGTTCTTC. This codes for CASDVMGGPYNEQFF.

The chain links TRBV7-2 to TRBJ2-5; the D is unclear. The CDR3 is made up of 12 amino acids. Germline V CDR1 and CDR2: SGHTA, FQGNSA. Deletions cut 4 bases from V and 5 bases from J, with 8 bases between. CDR3 sequence reads: CASSSSRETQYF. CDR3 nucleotide sequence: TGTGCCAGCAGCTCCTCCCGGGAGACCCAGTACTTC.

The chain employs TRBV4-3 and TRBJ2-7; 9 nucleotides agree with TRBD2. The CDR3 covers 15 residues. Germline CDR1 is LGHNA and CDR2 is YSLEER. With 0 bases clipped from V and 3 bases from J, the junction kept 3 bases outside the gene matches. The CDR3 region is CASSQESAGGYEQYF. CDR3 nucleotides: TGCGCCAGCAGCCAAGAGTCAGCGGGGGGCTACGAGCAGTACTTC.

The chain carries TRBV7-2 and TRBJ2-7; 11 nucleotides align to TRBD2. This CDR3 has 16 amino acids. The V and J ends lost 5 bases and 5 bases, in that order; junction bases with no gene match: 11. Germline CDR1 SGHTA, CDR2 FQGNSA. The CDR3 sequence: CASSKQTSGSFHEQYF. CDR3 DNA sequence: TGTGCCAGCAGCAAACAAACTAGCGGGAGTTTCCACGAGCAGTACTTC.

The rearrangement uses TRBV28 and TRBJ1-1; TRBD1 matches 11 bases. The CDR3 is 16 residues long. The V and J ends lost 5 bases and 1 base, in that order; junction bases with no gene match: 6. Germline V lookup: CDR1 MDHEN, CDR2 SYDVKM. The CDR3 nucleotides read TGTGCCAGCAGTCTCGGACAGGGGGCCCAGAACACTGAAGCTTTCTTT. It encodes CASSLGQGAQNTEAFF.

The V and J genes are TRBV5-4 and TRBJ1-5; no reliable D call. The CDR3 contains 12 residues. V gave up 4 bases and J gave up 4 bases, with 6 bases separating them. Germline loops: CDR1 SGHNT, CDR2 YYREEE (reference sequence). The CDR3 region has the DNA TGTGCCAGCAGCGCTAATAATCAGCCCCAGCATTTT. It translates to CASSANNQPQHF. The full variable domain, with the rest looked up from reference TRBV5-4 and TRBJ1-5, is ETGVTQSPTHLIKTRGQQVTLRCSSQSGHNTVSWYQQALGQGPQFIFQYYREEENGRGNFPPRFSGLQFPNYSSELNVNALELDDSALYLCASSANNQPQHFGDGTRLSIL.

V and J are TRBV6-5 and TRBJ2-1, with D possibly matching TRBD1 (6 bases). Germline V gene lookup returns CDR1 MNHEY and CDR2 SVGAGI. V was clipped by 5 bases and J by 9 bases, with 8 bases between them. The CDR3 consists of 11 residues. The CDR3 DNA reads as TGTGCCAGCAGTAGGGGGAGTGAGCAGTTCTTC. Its protein is CASSRGSEQFF.

This rearrangement joins TRBV5-4 to TRBJ1-4; 9 nucleotides match TRBD1. The CDR3 extends over 15 amino acids. Germline CDR1 SGHNT, CDR2 YYREEE (reference sequence). Trimming took 4 bases from V and 3 from J; bases not matched to a gene: 4. CDR3 coding DNA: TGTGCCAGCAGCAGGACAGGGGAATCTAATGAAAAACTGTTTTTT. The encoded protein is CASSRTGESNEKLFF.

In nucleotides, the CDR3 is TGTGCCAGCAGCCAATCCAGTGGCGCGGGAGGCTACAATGAGCAGTTCTTC. It yields the protein CASSQSSGAGGYNEQFF. V and J are TRBV4-2 and TRBJ2-1, with TRBD2 matching 8 bases. The CDR3 is made up of 17 amino acids. J gave up 3 bases and V 2 bases, and 9 bases lay outside the gene matches. Germline CDR1 is LGHNA and CDR2 is YNFKEQ.

The chain employs TRBV28 and TRBJ2-5, with D maybe TRBD2 (5 bases). Trimming removed 10 bases from V and 8 bases from J, with 20 bases in between. The germline V gene has CDR1 MDHEN and CDR2 SYDVKM. The CDR3 consists of 13 residues. CDR3 loop: CATEEGILGTQYF. The CDR3 coding sequence is TGTGCCACAGAAGAGGGCATTCTTGGCACCCAGTACTTC.

This rearrangement joins TRBV5-1 to TRBJ2-3; 7 bases are shared with TRBD2. The CDR3 loop spans 16 amino acids. Germline trimming cut 4 bases from V and 2 bases from J; bases unmatched to any gene: 10. CDR1 SGHRS and CDR2 YFSETQ come from the germline V gene. This CDR3 reads CASSLPSGMATDTQYF. CDR3 coding DNA: TGCGCCAGCAGCCTCCCGAGCGGGATGGCCACAGATACGCAGTATTTT.

The chain joins TRBV7-8 to TRBJ1-3; perhaps TRBD1 as D (6 bases). Germline V CDR1 and CDR2: SGHVS, FQNEAQ. V lost 0 bases, J lost 0 bases, and 12 bases lay in between. This CDR3 has 17 residues. CDR3 in amino acids: CASSLAFTGSSGNTIYF. In nucleotides, the CDR3 is TGTGCCAGCAGCTTAGCGTTTACAGGGAGCTCTGGAAACACCATATATTTT. The variable domain in full, with the rest retrieved from reference TRBV7-8 and TRBJ1-3, is GAGVSQSPRYKVAKRGQDVALRCDPISGHVSLFWYQQALGQGPEFLTYFQNEAQLDKSGLPSDRFFAERPEGSVSTLKIQRTQQEDSAVYLCASSLAFTGSSGNTIYFGEGSWLTVV.